The next 18 T cell receptor beta chains were all read from a single sample in a study of cytomegalovirus exposure and HLA in healthy donors. Use of 60 Vbeta and 13 Jbeta primers characterized the PCR. TCRdb's copy holds only in-frame clones and misses some; the assay was immunoSEQ multiplex PCR. The table lists about 90,000 clones, roughly three fifths of them singletons. The sequencing input was PBMCs. These receptors were taken from a man aged 25 to 40 in good health and CMV-seronegative.

V usage is TRBV9 and J usage is TRBJ2-1; 10 nucleotides align to TRBD2. In germline, CDR1 is SGDLS, CDR2 YYNGEE. The CDR3 extends over 15 amino acids. V lost 1 base and J lost 4; bases outside the gene matches: 2. The chain's CDR3 is CASSVLAGDYNEQFF. The CDR3 DNA sequence: TGTGCCAGCAGCGTACTAGCGGGAGATTACAATGAGCAGTTCTTC.

This chain uses TRBV2 with TRBJ1-4, with D possibly matching TRBD1 (5 bases). The CDR3 covers 16 residues. The germline V and J ends were trimmed by 6 bases and 2 bases, with 16 bases remaining between them. Germline assignment: CDR1 SNHLY and CDR2 FYNNEI. CDR3: CASSEGLSATNEKLFF. The CDR3 DNA sequence: TGTGCCAGCAGCGAGGGACTATCCGCGACTAATGAAAAACTGTTTTTT. The full variable domain, with the rest looked up from reference TRBV2 and TRBJ1-4, is EPEVTQTPSHQVTQMGQEVILRCVPISNHLYFYWYRQILGQKVEFLVSFYNNEISEKSEIFDDQFSVERPDGSNFTLKIRSTKLEDSAMYFCASSEGLSATNEKLFFGSGTQLSVL.

The CDR3 nucleotides are TGTGCCAGCGGACAGGGAGGGATCACTGAAGCTTTCTTT. Its translation is CASGQGGITEAFF. This chain joins TRBV28 and TRBJ1-1; 8 bases match TRBD1. The CDR3 sequence is 13 residues long. Trimming at V came to 8 bases and at J to 4 bases, leaving 6 bases not matched to a gene. Germline assignment: CDR1 MDHEN and CDR2 SYDVKM.

The V call is TRBV19, the J call TRBJ1-5; the match to TRBD1 covers 10 bases. Germline V gives CDR1 LNHDA, CDR2 SQIVND (reference sequence). Losses at the gene ends were 6 bases for V and 5 bases for J; bases not matched to a gene: 4. The CDR3 sequence is 14 residues long. DNA of the CDR3: TGTGCCAGTAGGGAAGACAGGGGGCATCAGCCCCAGCATTTT. It is translated as CASREDRGHQPQHF.

This chain links TRBV4-1 with TRBJ1-3; D remains unclear. Trimming removed 0 bases at V and 0 bases at J, with 12 bases between. The CDR3 has 17 amino acids. The germline V gene encodes CDR1 MGHRA and CDR2 YSYEKL. The CDR3 region is CASSQDPPGYSGNTIYF. The CDR3 DNA follows: TGCGCCAGCAGCCAAGACCCGCCGGGTTACTCTGGAAACACCATATATTTT.

There are a few counts of this clone. The chain carries TRBV6-5 and TRBJ2-5, with TRBD2 matching over 11 bases. The CDR3 covers 15 residues. Germline CDR1 reads MNHEY; CDR2 reads SVGAGI. J was trimmed by 5 bases and V by 10 bases; bases with no gene match: 12. CDR3 nucleotide sequence: TGTGCCACCTTCGAGACTAGCGGGGTATCCGAGACCCAGTACTTC. It encodes CATFETSGVSETQYF.

This clone is classed as medium-sized (0.01 to 0.1%). V usage is TRBV28 and J usage is TRBJ1-5; D call uncertain. Looked up from germline, CDR1 is MDHEN and CDR2 is SYDVKM. The CDR3 contains 13 residues. V lost 6 bases, J lost 7 bases, and 13 bases lay in between. CDR3 residues: CASSRSGGQPQHF. For the CDR3, the DNA is TGTGCCAGCAGCCGCTCCGGAGGACAGCCCCAGCATTTT.

V and J are TRBV6-1 and TRBJ2-1; 9 nucleotides line up with TRBD2. The germline V gene has CDR1 MNHNS and CDR2 SASEGT. The CDR3 consists of 16 residues. The junction had 4 bases not matched to a gene; V was cut back by 0 bases and J by 4 bases. The CDR3 here is CASSEAGGRVYNEQFF. The DNA for the CDR3 is TGTGCCAGCAGTGAAGCAGGCGGGAGGGTTTACAATGAGCAGTTCTTC.

This clone was counted a few times. The rearrangement links TRBV19 to TRBJ2-5; TRBD2 matches at 11 bases. The CDR3 runs 18 residues. Germline V lookup: CDR1 LNHDA, CDR2 SQIVND (reference sequence). V lost 5 bases to trimming and J lost 5 bases; unmatched junction nucleotides: 16. The CDR3 loop reads CASSVITSGSLASETQYF. CDR3 sequence (DNA): TGTGCCAGTAGTGTCATAACTAGCGGGAGTTTAGCATCCGAGACCCAGTACTTC.

This clone was found a few times. The V gene is TRBV6-5, the J gene TRBJ2-7; 7 bases align to TRBD2. J was trimmed by 1 base and V by 8 bases; bases with no gene match: 11. This CDR3 has 15 residues. Germline V gives CDR1 MNHEY, CDR2 SVGAGI. CDR3 sequence: CASLWLGAGSYEQYF. CDR3 DNA sequence: TGTGCCAGCCTGTGGTTGGGAGCGGGGTCCTACGAGCAGTACTTC.

The CDR3 bases are TGTGCCAGCAGTTTGGGACTAGCGGGGGGGCAAGAGACCCAGTACTTC. As protein: CASSLGLAGGQETQYF. This chain uses TRBV6-6 with TRBJ2-5; 16 nucleotides match TRBD2. The CDR3 is 16 amino acids. Germline lookup yields CDR1 MNHNY and CDR2 SVGAGI (reference sequence). V lost 4 bases to trimming and J lost 2 bases; unmatched junction nucleotides: 1.

V and J are TRBV13 and TRBJ1-1; D remains unclear. In germline, CDR1 is PRHDT, CDR2 FYEKMQ (reference sequence). Trimming pared 5 bases from V and 1 base from J, leaving 11 bases between. This CDR3 region has 14 residues. For the CDR3, the DNA is TGTGCCAGCAGCCTCGAGGGAGCGAACACTGAAGCTTTCTTT. Translating it yields CASSLEGANTEAFF.

As DNA, the CDR3 is TGTGCCAGCAGTACTGAGGCAGGGGGGACAGATACGCAGTATTTT. Encoded protein: CASSTEAGGTDTQYF. V is TRBV6-1 and J is TRBJ2-3; D possibly corresponds to TRBD1 (7 bases). Germline V gives CDR1 MNHNS, CDR2 SASEGT. This CDR3 region has 15 residues. Trimming took off 5 bases at V and 3 bases at J, with 15 bases between the two ends.

This clone appeared once. The genes are TRBV7-3 and TRBJ2-2; 13 positions match TRBD2. The germline V gene encodes CDR1 SGHTA and CDR2 FQGTGA. Trimming at V came to 1 base and at J to 4 bases, leaving 3 bases not matched to a gene. CDR3 size: 17 residues. CDR3: CASSLRGLAGPTGELFF. In DNA, the CDR3 is TGTGCCAGCAGCTTAAGGGGACTAGCGGGACCCACCGGGGAGCTGTTTTTT.

The table lists this clone with a count of one. The chain is built from TRBV27 and TRBJ2-1; D is possibly TRBD1 (5 bases). Trimming took 4 bases from V and 8 from J, leaving 15 bases between them. Per germline, CDR1 MNHEY and CDR2 SMNVEV (reference sequence). The CDR3 consists of 14 residues. The DNA for the CDR3 is TGTGCCAGCAGTTATCTCAGGGTTGACTATGAGCAGTTCTTC. It translates to CASSYLRVDYEQFF.

The rearrangement joins TRBV4-1 to TRBJ2-1; 10 bases map to TRBD2. In germline, CDR1 is MGHRA, CDR2 YSYEKL. The CDR3 is 15 residues long. The V and J ends lost 0 bases and 7 bases, in that order; junction bases with no gene match: 3. CDR3 in amino acids: CASSQDPSGRNEQFF. Here the CDR3 DNA reads TGCGCCAGCAGCCAAGATCCTAGCGGGAGAAATGAGCAGTTCTTC.

This clone was observed a few times. The chain combines TRBV11-1 with TRBJ2-2; no clear D gene. The germline gives CDR1 SGHAT, CDR2 FQDESV (reference sequence). This CDR3 is 12 amino acids long. Trimming shortened V by 3 bases and J by 4 bases, and 3 bases separated the two germline ends. CDR3 amino acids: CASSFITGELFF. CDR3 nucleotides: TGTGCCAGCAGCTTCATCACCGGGGAGCTGTTTTTT. Drawing the rest from reference TRBV11-1 and TRBJ2-2, the complete variable domain is EAEVAQSPRYKITEKSQAVAFWCDPISGHATLYWYRQILGQGPELLVQFQDESVVDDSQLPKDRFSAERLKGVDSTLKIQPAELGDSAMYLCASSFITGELFFGEGSRLTVL.

The rearrangement joins TRBV9 to TRBJ2-3; 8 positions match TRBD2. CDR3 size: 15 residues. Unmatched junction bases numbered 5, after V lost 3 bases and J lost 2 bases. Germline CDR1 is SGDLS and CDR2 is YYNGEE. In nucleotides, the CDR3 is TGTGCCAGCAGCGGGAGCGGGGGAGTCACAGATACGCAGTATTTT. The encoded protein is CASSGSGGVTDTQYF.